This TCR beta chain was sequenced in a study of T cell responses to AZD1222 COVID-19 vaccine (dated by TCRdb to 2020 to 2023). Looking at the study overall: A total of approximately 240 trial participants underwent TCR sequencing, of whom about 210 received two doses of AZD1222 and about 25 received two doses of the MenACWY control vaccine. Trial participants were enrolled by age into subgroups of 18-55, 56-69 and 70-plus years, and 148, 28 and 57 TCR-sequenced participants, respectively, were included in these subgroups. Here is what the overall study found, with its caveats: CD4 TCRs associated with the vaccine covered the entire spike protein, and the dominant responses were in regions 160-218 and 743-854. Most participants were white British and females outnumbered males, and the authors suggested that clonal diversity may have been underestimated. Conclusions about previously exposed vaccinees are limited because only a handful of AZD1222 recipients were SARS-CoV-2 seropositive at baseline. Nearly half of unique spike-specific TCRs reportedly recognized epitopes outside regions mutated in the B.1.351 and B.1.1.7 variants. Spike-specific TCR breadth and depth rose significantly after two AZD1222 doses compared with day 0 and with MenACWY recipients. Because no samples from the day 14 peak response were available, repertoires could be characterized only after the peak T cell response. In the small 56-69-year group, the increase in depth fell short of significance, most likely because of low power.

The CDR3 regions of human TCRbeta chains were analyzed by immunosequencing. As for the original processing: Repertoire TCRs were checked for matches against a reference library of SARS-CoV-2-specific TCRs that had been generated using the MIRA antigen-specificity platform. Breadth was defined as the fraction of unique TCRs that were SARS-CoV-2-associated. Depth was defined as the fraction of total T cells that were SARS-CoV-2-associated. Using the MIRA data, each spike-specific TCR was mapped to the spike region that the TCR reacts to and placed in a CD4 or CD8 class. Log10-transformed breadth and depth values were compared by one-way ANOVA with Sidak's multiple comparisons tests. TCRdb's version of the immuneACCESS table is confined to in-frame rearrangements and falls short of the full clone set. An unresolved V gene accounts for under half of the shortfall where checked; the remainder is of unknown origin. The DNA was the basis for D and trimming; V, J and clone size are from that table. Across this sample there are 100,000 to 150,000 clones, with approximately 90% seen only once. The leading ten clones occupy 1% to 1.4% of the sample.

For this clone: Its cognate antigen has yet to be identified. No quality values exist for individual bases; no much larger clone is one base distant.

Interpreted using the paper, the time point label stands for: about 28 days (+/-7) after the second vaccine dose. AZD1222 recipients with second doses at about 4 weeks or about 12 weeks were pooled, because spike-specific TCR depth and breadth did not differ between schedules. Samples from vaccinated people were obtained from the UK trials COV001 and COV002, which included a single-blind randomized controlled phase 2/3 trial of AZD1222 (ChAdOx1 nCoV-19) in healthy adults. For TCRbeta chain sequencing, PBMC samples from trial participants were taken at day 0 and at day 28 after the second dose. V ends up 2 bases short and J 5 bases short, with an unmatched junction base count of 6. The CDR3 runs 15 residues from the cysteine to the phenylalanine. The sequence is cut down to CDR3 DNA, 45 bases in frame from base 1. Looking up the germline V gene (reference sequence) yields CDR1 LNHDA and CDR2 SQIVND.

The chain couples TRBV19 to TRBJ1-5, with 7 bases aligning to TRBD1. The material was peripheral blood, obtained 28 days after the second AZD1222 dose. The TCR was taken from an adult who received the AZD1222 COVID-19 vaccine. The CDR3 protein sequence reads: CASSIRQGVYQPQHF. The base sequence is TGTGCCAGTAGTATACGACAGGGCGTCTATCAGCCCCAGCATTTT.